The 6 T cell receptor beta chains below all came from one sample that was sequenced in a study of technical replicates of blood from a few donors. Profiled with immunoSEQ multiplex PCR; TCRdb holds only in-frame clones, not every one. The sample has tens of thousands of clones, roughly 92% seen once. The sample consisted of T cells isolated from PBMCs. These TCRs come from a human donor in good health.

This clone was recorded only once. V and J are TRBV28 and TRBJ1-5; weak D call: TRBD1 (6 bases). The CDR3 has 15 amino acids. Looked up from germline, CDR1 is MDHEN and CDR2 is SYDVKM. V was pared by 2 bases and J by 7 bases, with 15 bases between. The CDR3 sequence is CASSLRTVLVQPQHF. In DNA form, the CDR3 reads TGTGCCAGCAGTTTAAGGACAGTACTAGTACAGCCCCAGCATTTT.

The chain uses TRBV6-4 and TRBJ2-1, with no clear D. This CDR3 has 16 amino acids. The germline V and J ends were trimmed by 0 bases and 10 bases, with 19 bases remaining between them. Looked up from germline, CDR1 is MRHNA and CDR2 is SNTAGT. The DNA of the CDR3 is TGTGCCAGCAGTGACTCGATCGATTTGATAGCTAAGGAGCAGTTCTTC. Protein sequence: CASSDSIDLIAKEQFF.

The CDR3 DNA reads as TGCGCCAGCAGCCAAGATAGGGAGCGGGAGGGCCCAGATACGCAGTATTTT. It is translated as CASSQDREREGPDTQYF. The rearrangement joins TRBV4-1 to TRBJ2-3, with 10 bases aligning to TRBD2. Trimming cost V 0 bases and J 4 bases; bases outside gene matches: 7. CDR1 is MGHRA and CDR2 is YSYEKL in the germline V gene. The CDR3 covers 17 residues.

CDR3 in amino acids: CASSVEGRTYEQYF. The CDR3 DNA reads TGTGCCAGCAGCGTAGAGGGGCGGACCTACGAGCAGTACTTC. The rearrangement joins TRBV9 to TRBJ2-7; D possibly corresponds to TRBD1 (5 bases). Germline assignment: CDR1 SGDLS and CDR2 YYNGEE. The CDR3 has 14 residues. V was clipped by 0 bases and J by 2 bases, with 9 bases between them.

The rearrangement uses TRBV28 and TRBJ1-4, with D tentatively TRBD1 (6 bases). The CDR3 has 14 amino acids. Germline lookup yields CDR1 MDHEN and CDR2 SYDVKM. The V and J ends lost 2 bases and 6 bases respectively, with 10 bases between them. The CDR3 region has the DNA TGTGCCAGCAGTTTACCGGACAGCGATGAAAAACTGTTTTTT. Its translation: CASSLPDSDEKLFF.

The chain joins TRBV2 to TRBJ2-7, with a tentative D call TRBD1 (5 bases). V dropped 6 bases and J dropped 6 bases, with 15 bases sitting between them. CDR1 is SNHLY and CDR2 is FYNNEI in the germline V gene. This CDR3 has 13 amino acids. The CDR3 sequence is CASRVRQGGEQYF. CDR3 nucleotides: TGTGCCAGCAGGGTCAGGCAGGGTGGCGAGCAGTACTTC.